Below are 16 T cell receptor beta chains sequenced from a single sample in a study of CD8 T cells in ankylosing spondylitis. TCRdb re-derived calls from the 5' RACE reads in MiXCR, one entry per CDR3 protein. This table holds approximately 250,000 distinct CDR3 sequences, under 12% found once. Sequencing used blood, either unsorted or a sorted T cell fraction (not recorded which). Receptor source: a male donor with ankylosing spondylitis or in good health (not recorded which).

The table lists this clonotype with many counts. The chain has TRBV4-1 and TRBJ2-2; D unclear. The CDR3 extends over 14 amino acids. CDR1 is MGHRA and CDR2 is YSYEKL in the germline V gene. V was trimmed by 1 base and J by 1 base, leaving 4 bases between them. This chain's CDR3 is CASSQVENTGELFF. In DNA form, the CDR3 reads TGCGCCAGCAGCCAAGTGGAGAACACCGGGGAGCTGTTTTTT.

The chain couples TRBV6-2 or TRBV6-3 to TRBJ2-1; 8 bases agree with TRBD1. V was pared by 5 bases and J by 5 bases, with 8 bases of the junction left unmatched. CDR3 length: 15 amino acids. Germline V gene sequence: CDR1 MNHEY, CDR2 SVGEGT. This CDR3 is CASSNLDRDDNEQFF. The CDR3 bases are TGTGCCAGCAGTAATCTGGACAGGGACGACAATGAGCAGTTCTTC.

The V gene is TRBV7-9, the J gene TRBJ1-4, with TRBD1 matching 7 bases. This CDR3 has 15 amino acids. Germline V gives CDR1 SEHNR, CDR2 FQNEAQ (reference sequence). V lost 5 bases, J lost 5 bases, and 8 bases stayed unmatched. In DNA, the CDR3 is TGTGCCAGCAGCCCCTACAGGGGCGAAAATGAAAAACTGTTTTTT. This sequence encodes CASSPYRGENEKLFF.

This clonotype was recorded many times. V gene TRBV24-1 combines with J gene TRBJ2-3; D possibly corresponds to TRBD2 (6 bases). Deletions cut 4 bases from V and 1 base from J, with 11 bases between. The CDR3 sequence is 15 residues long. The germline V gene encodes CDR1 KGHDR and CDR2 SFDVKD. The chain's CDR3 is CATSEPGLGTDTQYF. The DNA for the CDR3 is TGTGCCACCAGTGAACCGGGACTCGGCACAGATACGCAGTATTTT.

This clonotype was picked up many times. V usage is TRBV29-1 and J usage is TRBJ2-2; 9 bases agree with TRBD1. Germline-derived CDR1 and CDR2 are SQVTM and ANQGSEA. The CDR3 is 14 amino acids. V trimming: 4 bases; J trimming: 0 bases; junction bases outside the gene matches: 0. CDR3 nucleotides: TGCAGCGTTGGACAGGGGGCGAACACCGGGGAGCTGTTTTTT. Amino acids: CSVGQGANTGELFF.

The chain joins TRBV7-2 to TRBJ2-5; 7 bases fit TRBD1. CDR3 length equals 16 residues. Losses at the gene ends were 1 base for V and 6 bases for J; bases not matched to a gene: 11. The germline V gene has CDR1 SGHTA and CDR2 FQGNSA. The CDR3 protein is CASSLGVGQGEKTQYF. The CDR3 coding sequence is TGTGCCAGCAGCTTAGGCGTAGGCCAGGGGGAAAAGACCCAGTACTTC.

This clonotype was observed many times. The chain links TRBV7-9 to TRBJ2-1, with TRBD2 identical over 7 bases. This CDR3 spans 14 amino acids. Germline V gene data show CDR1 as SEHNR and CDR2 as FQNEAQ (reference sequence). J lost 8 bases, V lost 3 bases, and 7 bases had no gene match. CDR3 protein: CASSLLAVNDEQFF. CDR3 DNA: TGTGCCAGCAGCTTGCTAGCGGTTAACGATGAGCAGTTCTTC.

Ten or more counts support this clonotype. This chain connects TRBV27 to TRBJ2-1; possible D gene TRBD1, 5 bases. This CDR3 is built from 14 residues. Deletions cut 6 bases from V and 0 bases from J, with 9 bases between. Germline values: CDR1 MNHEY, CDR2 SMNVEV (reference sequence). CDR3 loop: CASSRQSSYNEQFF. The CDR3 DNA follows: TGTGCCAGCAGCCGACAGAGCTCCTACAATGAGCAGTTCTTC.

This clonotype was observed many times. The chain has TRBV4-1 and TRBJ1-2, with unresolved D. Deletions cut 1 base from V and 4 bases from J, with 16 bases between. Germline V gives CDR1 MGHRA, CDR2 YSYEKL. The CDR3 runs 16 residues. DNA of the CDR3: TGCGCCAGCAGCCAAGCGGCCGAGGCCGCGGGCTATGGCTACACCTTC. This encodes CASSQAAEAAGYGYTF.

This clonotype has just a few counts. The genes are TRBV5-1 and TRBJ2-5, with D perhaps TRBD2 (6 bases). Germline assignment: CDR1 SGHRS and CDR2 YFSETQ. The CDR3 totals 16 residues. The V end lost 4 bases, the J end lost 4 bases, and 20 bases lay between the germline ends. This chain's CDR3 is CASSETLTSSRETQYF. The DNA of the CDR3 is TGCGCCAGCAGCGAAACATTGACTAGTAGTAGAGAGACCCAGTACTTC.

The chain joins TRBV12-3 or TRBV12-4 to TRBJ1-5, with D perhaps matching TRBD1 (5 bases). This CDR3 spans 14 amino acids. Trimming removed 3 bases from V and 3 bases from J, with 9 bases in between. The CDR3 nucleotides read TGTGCCAGCAGTTTCAGGGAACCCAATCAGCCCCAGCATTTT. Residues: CASSFREPNQPQHF.

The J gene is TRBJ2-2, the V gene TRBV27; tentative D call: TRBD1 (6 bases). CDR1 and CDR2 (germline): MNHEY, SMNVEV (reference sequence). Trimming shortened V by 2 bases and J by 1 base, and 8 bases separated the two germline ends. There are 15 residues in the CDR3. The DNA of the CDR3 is TGTGCCAGCAGTTTAGGCAGGGGGAACACCGGGGAGCTGTTTTTT. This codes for CASSLGRGNTGELFF.

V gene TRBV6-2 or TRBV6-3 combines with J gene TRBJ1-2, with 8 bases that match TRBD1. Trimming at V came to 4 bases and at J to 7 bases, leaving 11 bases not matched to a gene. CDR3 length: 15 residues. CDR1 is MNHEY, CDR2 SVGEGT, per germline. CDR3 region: CASSSSDRAGAGYTF. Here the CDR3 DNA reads TGTGCCAGCAGTTCGTCGGACAGGGCCGGCGCTGGCTACACCTTC.

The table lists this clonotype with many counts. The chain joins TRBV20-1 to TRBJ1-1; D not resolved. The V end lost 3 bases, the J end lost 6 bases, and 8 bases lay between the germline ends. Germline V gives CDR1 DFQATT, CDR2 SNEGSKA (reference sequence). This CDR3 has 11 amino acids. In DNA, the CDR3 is TGCAGTGCTAGTGGGCGGCCTGAAGCTTTCTTT. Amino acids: CSASGRPEAFF.

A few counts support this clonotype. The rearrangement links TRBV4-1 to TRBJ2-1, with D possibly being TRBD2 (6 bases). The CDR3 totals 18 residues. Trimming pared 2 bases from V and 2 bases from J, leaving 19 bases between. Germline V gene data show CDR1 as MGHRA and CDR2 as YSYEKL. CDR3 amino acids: CASSQPNGGGVAYNEQFF. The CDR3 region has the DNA TGCGCCAGCAGCCAACCGAACGGAGGCGGGGTCGCCTACAATGAGCAGTTCTTC.

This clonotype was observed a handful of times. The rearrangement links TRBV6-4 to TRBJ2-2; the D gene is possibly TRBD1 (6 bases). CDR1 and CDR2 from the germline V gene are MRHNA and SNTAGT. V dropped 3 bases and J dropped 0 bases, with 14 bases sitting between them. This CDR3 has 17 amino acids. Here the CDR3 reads CASSEAFGTTNTGELFF. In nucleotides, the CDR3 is TGTGCCAGCAGTGAGGCCTTTGGGACAACGAACACCGGGGAGCTGTTTTTT.